This T cell receptor beta chain was obtained from a study of shared clonotypes between healthy human individuals. Naive CD8 cells lacked CD45RO and underwent positive selection for CCR7, leaving out terminally differentiated effector memory CD45RA+ cells. Germline V gene sequence: CDR1 SGDLS, CDR2 YYNGEE. The length of the CDR3 is 15 residues. Germline trimming cut 0 bases from V and 5 bases from J; bases unmatched to any gene: 3. This clone was recorded only once. Its antigen is not known. The repertoire was sequenced with immunoSEQ multiplex PCR; TCRdb's copy has only in-frame clones and lacks some. The sample holds some 800,000 clones; 85% to 95% are singletons and the top ten take about 24%. Study results and limitations: Sorted-subset sequencing was shown by rarefaction to be incomplete despite large depth.

V is TRBV9 and J is TRBJ2-7, with TRBD2 matching over 12 bases. This TCR was recovered from a young man in good health. Sequenced sample: naive CD8+ T cells sorted from blood. CDR3 amino acids: CASSVGLAGGNEQYF. CDR3 DNA: TGTGCCAGCAGCGTAGGCCTAGCGGGGGGGAACGAGCAGTACTTC.